This TCR beta chain comes out of a study of T cell repertoires in cytomegalovirus infection. As for the study in general: Newly reported HLA-C-restricted and thoroughly characterized HLA-B-restricted CMV epitopes were employed. Matching HLA type, along with CMV infection, was indicated by public TCR beta signatures.

Per germline, CDR1 SEHNR and CDR2 FQNEAQ (reference sequence). With 6 bases removed from V and 4 bases from J, the gap between germline ends came to 15 bases. The CDR3 is 14 amino acids. In this sample, this clonotype turned up a few times. Its antigen remains unknown. Whole-study findings and limits: The cumulative frequency of public TCR beta families identified carriers of CMV plus the relevant HLA.

TCRdb itself ran the reads through MiXCR, one entry per CDR3 protein. The data show about 920,000 distinct CDR3 sequences, around 31% seen once. Sequences were derived from cultured CD8+ T cells from PBMCs, sampled from culture after CMV antigen stimulation. The chain combines TRBV7-9 with TRBJ1-2; no definite D call. The sequence came from a human donor in good health (CMV status not recorded). Some clones in this sample may be carry-over from other donors' samples. CDR3 loop: CASRSRTVPYGYTF. The CDR3 DNA is TGTGCCAGCAGATCCCGGACTGTCCCCTATGGCTACACCTTC. Variable domain in full (rest from reference TRBV7-9 and TRBJ1-2): DTGVSQNPRHKITKRGQNVTFRCDPISEHNRLYWYRQTLGQGPEFLTYFQNEAQLEKSRLLSDRFSAERPKGSFSTLEIQRTEQGDSAMYLCASRSRTVPYGYTFGSGTRLTVV.